This entry lists 24 T cell receptor beta chains sequenced from one sample in a study of blood T cell repertoires in COVID-19. Assay: immunoSEQ multiplex PCR; the TCRdb copy retains only in-frame clones and omits some. The profile shows 390,000 or so clones, approximately 88% of them singletons. The sequenced material came from peripheral blood. These receptors all come from a woman aged 30 to 39 with COVID-19, enrolled during active disease.

The J gene is TRBJ1-2, the V gene TRBV19, with 7 positions matching TRBD1. Germline-derived CDR1 and CDR2 are LNHDA and SQIVND (reference sequence). J lost 6 bases, V lost 0 bases, and 1 base had no gene match. This CDR3 is 13 amino acids long. The CDR3 DNA reads TGTGCCAGTAGTATAGACAGGGGGGATGGCTACACCTTC. Encoded protein: CASSIDRGDGYTF.

This chain connects TRBV12-5 to TRBJ2-1; 14 positions agree with TRBD2. The CDR3 length is 15 residues. The germline V gene encodes CDR1 LGHNT and CDR2 FRNRAP. Losses at the gene ends were 6 bases for V and 6 bases for J; bases not matched to a gene: 4. The CDR3 DNA reads as TGTGCTAGTGGCCCCGGGACTAGCGGGAGCAATGAGCAGTTCTTC. Translating it yields CASGPGTSGSNEQFF.

The chain carries TRBV5-1 and TRBJ1-1; tentative D call: TRBD1 (5 bases). Between the trimmed V and J ends, which lost 1 base and 1 base, there was a span of 11 bases. The germline V gene encodes CDR1 SGHRS and CDR2 YFSETQ. The CDR3 runs 15 residues. The CDR3 region is CASSLKGFGNTEAFF. The CDR3 nucleotides are TGCGCCAGCAGCTTGAAGGGGTTTGGGAACACTGAAGCTTTCTTT.

V gene TRBV6-5 combines with J gene TRBJ2-3; a weak D match, TRBD2 (6 bases). Deletions cut 6 bases from V and 2 bases from J, with 12 bases between. Germline CDR1 MNHEY, CDR2 SVGAGI. The CDR3 spans 14 residues. The CDR3 DNA reads TGTGCCAGCAGCGACGGGACTCCCACAGATACGCAGTATTTT. Residues: CASSDGTPTDTQYF.

V and J are TRBV19 and TRBJ2-5, with D tentatively TRBD1 (8 bases). V was cut by 5 bases and J by 4 bases, with 23 bases left in between. Germline V lookup: CDR1 LNHDA, CDR2 SQIVND (reference sequence). The CDR3 spans 17 residues. Written as DNA, the CDR3 is TGTGCCAGTAGTGACTTTTACAGGGGGGGATCAGTAGAGACCCAGTACTTC. It encodes CASSDFYRGGSVETQYF.

This chain links TRBV4-2 with TRBJ2-1, with TRBD2 identical over 7 bases. V gave up 0 bases and J gave up 10 bases; unmatched junction bases: 15. Germline CDR1 and CDR2: LGHNA and YNFKEQ. The CDR3 is 17 amino acids. The CDR3: CASSQDLIGTTPPEQFF. As DNA, the CDR3 is TGTGCCAGCAGCCAAGATCTCATCGGGACTACGCCGCCGGAGCAGTTCTTC.

This chain joins TRBV6-6 and TRBJ2-7; D remains unclear. Looked up from germline, CDR1 is MNHNY and CDR2 is SVGAGI (reference sequence). V gave up 8 bases and J gave up 0 bases, with 11 bases separating them. The CDR3 spans 13 residues. CDR3 sequence: CASQAWASYEQYF. In DNA form, the CDR3 reads TGTGCCAGCCAAGCTTGGGCCTCCTACGAGCAGTACTTC.

The chain has TRBV3-1 (or the pseudogene TRBV3-2) and TRBJ1-1; possible D gene TRBD1, 5 bases. This CDR3 has 15 amino acids. Per germline, CDR1 LGHDT and CDR2 YNNKEL (reference sequence). V lost 4 bases to trimming and J lost 4 bases, with 16 bases between them. This CDR3 reads CASSRGPDVATEAFF. CDR3 nucleotides: TGTGCCAGCAGCCGGGGCCCGGATGTGGCCACTGAAGCTTTCTTT.

The chain combines TRBV9 with TRBJ1-1; TRBD1 matches 10 bases. This CDR3 has 15 amino acids. Per the germline V gene, CDR1 is SGDLS and CDR2 is YYNGEE. V lost 0 bases, J lost 7 bases, and 6 bases stayed unmatched. CDR3 region: CASSVEGTGVSEAFF. The DNA for the CDR3 is TGTGCCAGCAGCGTAGAAGGGACAGGGGTTAGTGAAGCTTTCTTT.

The gene calls are TRBV7-9 and TRBJ1-1; D not certain. This CDR3 contains 15 residues. Germline V gives CDR1 SEHNR, CDR2 FQNEAQ (reference sequence). Trimming removed 2 bases from V and 1 base from J, with 11 bases in between. The CDR3 is CASSLNSRWNTEAFF. The DNA for the CDR3 is TGTGCCAGCAGCTTAAATTCTCGGTGGAACACTGAAGCTTTCTTT.

In nucleotides, the CDR3 is TGTGCCAGCAGCGAACAGGGGGGCACAGATACGCAGTATTTT. It codes for CASSEQGGTDTQYF. The rearrangement joins TRBV7-9 to TRBJ2-3, with 8 bases lining up with TRBD1. This CDR3 contains 14 residues. The germline V gene has CDR1 SEHNR and CDR2 FQNEAQ (reference sequence). V gave up 5 bases and J gave up 1 base; unmatched junction bases: 2.

The V call is TRBV5-4, the J call TRBJ2-3; D is uncertain. Germline CDR1 and CDR2: SGHNT and YYREEE (reference sequence). The CDR3 has 13 amino acids. V gave up 0 bases and J gave up 4 bases, with 6 bases separating them. The CDR3 DNA follows: TGTGCCAGCAGCTTGGAGAGGCCAGATACGCAGTATTTT. Protein: CASSLERPDTQYF.

This clone has just a few counts. V usage is TRBV6-2 or TRBV6-3 and J usage is TRBJ2-1; 10 nucleotides match TRBD2. Germline CDR1 reads MNHEY; CDR2 reads SVGEGT. The CDR3 contains 16 residues. V trimming: 6 bases; J trimming: 4 bases; junction bases outside the gene matches: 9. The CDR3 protein is CASSPHSGGFYNEQFF. Written as DNA, the CDR3 is TGTGCCAGCAGCCCCCATAGCGGGGGGTTTTACAATGAGCAGTTCTTC.

V is TRBV6-6 and J is TRBJ2-2; weak D call: TRBD2 (5 bases). With 5 bases removed from V and 4 bases from J, the gap between germline ends came to 20 bases. CDR3 length: 17 residues. Germline assignment: CDR1 MNHNY and CDR2 SVGAGI (reference sequence). The CDR3 DNA reads as TGTGCCAGCAGTCCACTCTCTCCCGGAGGCTTCACCGGGGAGCTGTTTTTT. The encoded protein is CASSPLSPGGFTGELFF.

The genes are TRBV12-2 and TRBJ2-7; TRBD2, the D gene given by the table, was not confirmed from the DNA. TRBV12-2 is given as a pseudogene. CDR3 length: 19 amino acids. The CDR3 DNA is TGTGCAAGTCGCTTAGCGCAACTAGCGGGGGCCCATAGCTCCTACGAGCAGTACTTC. Its translation is CASRLAQLAGAHSSYEQYF.

The chain combines TRBV30 with TRBJ1-1; no definite D call. V was shortened by 0 bases and J by 1 base, with 9 bases between the two germline ends. Germline loops: CDR1 GTSNPN, CDR2 SVGIG (reference sequence). The CDR3 contains 14 residues. CDR3 in DNA: TGTGCCTGGAGTGTGACGGACTCGAACACTGAAGCTTTCTTT. Residues: CAWSVTDSNTEAFF.

The chain uses TRBV6-5 and TRBJ1-6; D unresolved. CDR3 size: 14 residues. CDR1 and CDR2 from the germline V gene are MNHEY and SVGAGI. V lost 5 bases to trimming and J lost 7 bases, with 12 bases between them. The chain's CDR3 is CASSTNAGNSPLHF. The CDR3 bases are TGTGCCAGCAGTACCAACGCGGGCAATTCACCCCTCCACTTT.

As to this clone: At one boundary the junction diverges from the germline segment, which might be a read error. This chain connects TRBV5-8 to TRBJ2-1; TRBD2 matches at 9 bases. The CDR3 length is 19 residues. From germline, CDR1 is SGHTS and CDR2 YDEGEE. CDR3 bases: TGTGCCAGCAGTTATTTAGCGGGAGACCCGCGTTGGTCCTTCAATGAGCAGTTCTTC. Translation gives CASSYLAGDPRWSFNEQFF.

This chain links TRBV27 with TRBJ1-1; no clear D gene. The CDR3 is 13 residues long. Trimming shortened V by 5 bases and J by 1 base, and 8 bases separated the two germline ends. Per the germline V gene, CDR1 is MNHEY and CDR2 is SMNVEV (reference sequence). The CDR3: CASSHLSNTEAFF. Written as DNA, the CDR3 is TGTGCCAGCAGTCACCTATCGAACACTGAAGCTTTCTTT.

This clone was seen only a few times. V is TRBV7-2 and J is TRBJ1-1, with 9 bases identical to TRBD1. Per germline, CDR1 SGHTA and CDR2 FQGNSA. CDR3 length equals 13 residues. V gave up 5 bases and J gave up 4 bases; unmatched junction bases: 2. CDR3 sequence: CASSRQGGTEAFF. CDR3 coding DNA: TGTGCCAGCAGCCGACAGGGGGGCACTGAAGCTTTCTTT.

The rearrangement joins TRBV4-2 to TRBJ1-6; D unresolved. The V gene lost 0 bases and the J gene lost 4 bases, with 7 bases spanning the gap. CDR1 is LGHNA and CDR2 is YNFKEQ in the germline V gene. The CDR3 extends over 15 amino acids. Here the CDR3 reads CASSQERLYNSPLHF. DNA for the CDR3: TGTGCCAGCAGCCAAGAGCGCCTGTATAATTCACCCCTCCACTTT.

This clone has more than one count but fewer than ten. The V call is TRBV5-6, the J call TRBJ2-2; D possibly corresponds to TRBD2 (5 bases). The CDR3 has 15 amino acids. Germline V gives CDR1 SGHDT, CDR2 YYEEEE. Between the trimmed V and J ends, which lost 2 bases and 7 bases, there was a span of 15 bases. The CDR3 protein is CASSFGRARGGELFF. Here the CDR3 DNA reads TGTGCCAGCAGCTTTGGGCGGGCCAGAGGCGGGGAGCTGTTTTTT.

The CDR3 region has the DNA TGTGCTAGTGGACGACAGGGGCGCACAGATACGCAGTATTTT. Translating gives CASGRQGRTDTQYF. This chain links TRBV12-5 with TRBJ2-3; 8 nucleotides align to TRBD1. The CDR3 extends over 14 amino acids. Trimming took 6 bases from V and 1 from J; bases not matched to a gene: 3. From germline, CDR1 is LGHNT and CDR2 FRNRAP. Full variable domain (remainder filled in from reference TRBV12-5 and TRBJ2-3): DARVTQTPRHKVTEMGQEVTMRCQPILGHNTVFWYRQTMMQGLELLAYFRNRAPLDDSGMPKDRFSAEMPDATLATLKIQPSEPRDSAVYFCASGRQGRTDTQYFGPGTRLTVL.

This rearrangement joins TRBV9 to TRBJ1-2; D may be TRBD1 (6 bases). V was pared by 0 bases and J by 5 bases, with 11 bases between. CDR3 length: 14 residues. Germline values: CDR1 SGDLS, CDR2 YYNGEE. Written as DNA, the CDR3 is TGTGCCAGCAGCGTAGACGGGACACCTTATGGCTACACCTTC. It yields the protein CASSVDGTPYGYTF. Filled out from reference TRBV9 and TRBJ1-2, the complete variable domain reads DSGVTQTPKHLITATGQRVTLRCSPRSGDLSVYWYQQSLDQGLQFLIQYYNGEERAKGNILERFSAQQFPDLHSELNLSSLELGDSALYFCASSVDGTPYGYTFGSGTRLTVV.